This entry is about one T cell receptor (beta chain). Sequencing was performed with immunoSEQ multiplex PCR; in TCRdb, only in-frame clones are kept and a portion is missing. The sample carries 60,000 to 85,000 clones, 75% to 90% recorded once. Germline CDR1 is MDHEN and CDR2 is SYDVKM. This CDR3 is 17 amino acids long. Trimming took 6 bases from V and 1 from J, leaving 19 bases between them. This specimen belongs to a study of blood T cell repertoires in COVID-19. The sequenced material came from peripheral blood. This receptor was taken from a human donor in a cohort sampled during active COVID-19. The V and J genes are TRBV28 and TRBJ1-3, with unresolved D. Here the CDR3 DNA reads TGTGCCAGCAGACCCGGACCGGGAAGGGCATCTGGAAACACCATATATTTT. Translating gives CASRPGPGRASGNTIYF.